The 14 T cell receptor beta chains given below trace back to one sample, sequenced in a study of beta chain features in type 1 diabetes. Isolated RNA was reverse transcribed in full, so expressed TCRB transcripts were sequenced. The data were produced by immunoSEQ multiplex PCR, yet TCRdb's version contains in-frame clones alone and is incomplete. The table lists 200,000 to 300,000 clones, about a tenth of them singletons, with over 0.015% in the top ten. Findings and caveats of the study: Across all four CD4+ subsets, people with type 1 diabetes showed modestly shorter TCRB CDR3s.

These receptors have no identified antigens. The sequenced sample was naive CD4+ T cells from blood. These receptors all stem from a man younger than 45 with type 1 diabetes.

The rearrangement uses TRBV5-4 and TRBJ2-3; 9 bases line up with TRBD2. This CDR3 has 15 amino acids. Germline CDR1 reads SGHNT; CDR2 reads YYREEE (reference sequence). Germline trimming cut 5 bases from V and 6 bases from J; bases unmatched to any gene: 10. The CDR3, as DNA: TGTGCCAGCAGTCCGGGCGGGGGGGCCAGTGATACGCAGTATTTT. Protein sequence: CASSPGGGASDTQYF.

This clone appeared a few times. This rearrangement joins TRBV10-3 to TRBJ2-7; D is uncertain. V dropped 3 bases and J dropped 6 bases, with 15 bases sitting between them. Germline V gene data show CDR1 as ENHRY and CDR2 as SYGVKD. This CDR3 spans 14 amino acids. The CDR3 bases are TGTGCCATCAGTGAACCCCTCAGGATCGGCGAGCAGTACTTC. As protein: CAISEPLRIGEQYF.

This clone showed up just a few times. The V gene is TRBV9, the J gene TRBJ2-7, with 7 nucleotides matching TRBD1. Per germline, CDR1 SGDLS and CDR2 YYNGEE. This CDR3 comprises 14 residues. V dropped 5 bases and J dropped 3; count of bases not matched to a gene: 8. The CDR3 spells CASSETGDNYEQYF. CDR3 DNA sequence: TGTGCCAGCAGTGAAACAGGGGACAACTACGAGCAGTACTTC. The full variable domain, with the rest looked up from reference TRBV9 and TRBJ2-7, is DSGVTQTPKHLITATGQRVTLRCSPRSGDLSVYWYQQSLDQGLQFLIQYYNGEERAKGNILERFSAQQFPDLHSELNLSSLELGDSALYFCASSETGDNYEQYFGPGTRLTVT.

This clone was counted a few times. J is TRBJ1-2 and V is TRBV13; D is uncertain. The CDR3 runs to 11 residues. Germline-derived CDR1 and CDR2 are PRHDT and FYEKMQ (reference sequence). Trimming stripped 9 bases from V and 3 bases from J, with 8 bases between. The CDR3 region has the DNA TGTGCCAGTAGTATGGACTATGGCTACACCTTC. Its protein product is CASSMDYGYTF.

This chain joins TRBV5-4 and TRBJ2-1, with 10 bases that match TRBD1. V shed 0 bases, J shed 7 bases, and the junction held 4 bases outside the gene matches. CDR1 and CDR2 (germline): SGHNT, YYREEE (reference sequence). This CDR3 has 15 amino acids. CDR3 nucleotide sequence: TGTGCCAGCAGCTTGGAGGGGACAGGGGTTAATGAGCAGTTCTTC. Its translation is CASSLEGTGVNEQFF.

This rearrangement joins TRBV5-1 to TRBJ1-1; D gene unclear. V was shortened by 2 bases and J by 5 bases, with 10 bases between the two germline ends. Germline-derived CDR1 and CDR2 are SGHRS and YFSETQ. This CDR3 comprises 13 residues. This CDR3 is CASSFDGRTEAFF. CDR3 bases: TGCGCCAGCAGCTTCGACGGGAGGACTGAAGCTTTCTTT. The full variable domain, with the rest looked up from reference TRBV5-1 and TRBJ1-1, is KAGVTQTPRYLIKTRGQQVTLSCSPISGHRSVSWYQQTPGQGLQFLFEYFSETQRNKGNFPGRFSGRQFSNSRSEMNVSTLELGDSALYLCASSFDGRTEAFFGQGTRLTVV.

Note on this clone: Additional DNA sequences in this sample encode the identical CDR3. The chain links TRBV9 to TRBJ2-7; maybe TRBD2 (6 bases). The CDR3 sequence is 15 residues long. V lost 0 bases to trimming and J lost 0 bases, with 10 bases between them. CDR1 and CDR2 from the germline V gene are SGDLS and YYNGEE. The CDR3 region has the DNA TGTGCCAGCAGCGTAGAGGGAGGAAGCTCCTACGAGCAGTACTTC. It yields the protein CASSVEGGSSYEQYF.

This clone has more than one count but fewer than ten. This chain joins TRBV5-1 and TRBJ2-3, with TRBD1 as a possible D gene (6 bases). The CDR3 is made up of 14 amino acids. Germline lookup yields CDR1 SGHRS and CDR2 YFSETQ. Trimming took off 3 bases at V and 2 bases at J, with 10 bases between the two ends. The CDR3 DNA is TGCGCCAGCAGCTCTGGACAGAACACAGATACGCAGTATTTT. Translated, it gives CASSSGQNTDTQYF.

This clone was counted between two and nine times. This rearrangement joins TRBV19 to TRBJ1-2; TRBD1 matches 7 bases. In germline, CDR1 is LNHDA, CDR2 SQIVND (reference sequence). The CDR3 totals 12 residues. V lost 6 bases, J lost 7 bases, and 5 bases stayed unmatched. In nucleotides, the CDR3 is TGTGCCAGTAGGGGACAGCCCCTTGGCTACACCTTC. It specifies CASRGQPLGYTF.

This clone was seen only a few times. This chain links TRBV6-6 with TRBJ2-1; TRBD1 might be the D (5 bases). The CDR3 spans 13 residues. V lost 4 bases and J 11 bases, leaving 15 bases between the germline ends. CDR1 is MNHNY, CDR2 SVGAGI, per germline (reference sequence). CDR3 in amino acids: CASSFYLGAQQFF. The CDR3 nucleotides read TGTGCCAGCAGTTTTTACCTTGGGGCTCAGCAGTTCTTC.

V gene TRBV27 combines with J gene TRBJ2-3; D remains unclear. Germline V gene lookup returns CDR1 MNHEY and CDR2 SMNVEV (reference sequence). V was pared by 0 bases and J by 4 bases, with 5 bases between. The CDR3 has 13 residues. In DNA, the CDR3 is TGTGCCAGCAGTTTATCAGAGGCAGATACGCAGTATTTT. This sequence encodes CASSLSEADTQYF.

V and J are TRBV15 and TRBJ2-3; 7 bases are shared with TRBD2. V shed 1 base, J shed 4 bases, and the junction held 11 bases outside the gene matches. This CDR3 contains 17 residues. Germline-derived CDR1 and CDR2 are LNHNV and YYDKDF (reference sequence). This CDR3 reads CATSRGGGAPGADTQYF. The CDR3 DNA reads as TGTGCCACCAGCAGAGGGGGAGGGGCCCCCGGGGCAGATACGCAGTATTTT.

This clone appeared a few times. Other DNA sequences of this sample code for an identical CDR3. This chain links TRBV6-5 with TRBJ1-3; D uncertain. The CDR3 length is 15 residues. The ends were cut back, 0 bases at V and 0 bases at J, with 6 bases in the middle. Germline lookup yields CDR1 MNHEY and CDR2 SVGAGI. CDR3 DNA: TGTGCCAGCAGTTACTCGCGGGGCTCTGGAAACACCATATATTTT. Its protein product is CASSYSRGSGNTIYF.

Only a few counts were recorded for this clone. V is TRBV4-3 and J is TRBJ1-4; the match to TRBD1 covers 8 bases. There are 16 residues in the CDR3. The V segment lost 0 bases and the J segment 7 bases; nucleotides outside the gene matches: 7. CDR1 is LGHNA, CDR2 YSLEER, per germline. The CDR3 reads CASSQDYGTGAEKLFF. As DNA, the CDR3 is TGCGCCAGCAGCCAAGACTATGGGACAGGCGCTGAAAAACTGTTTTTT.